The rows below give T cell receptor beta chains drawn from one sample of a study of T cells in Graves' hyperthyroidism and ophthalmopathy. MiXCR, applied by TCRdb to the multiplex PCR reads, yields one record per CDR3 protein. The repertoire holds about 720,000 distinct CDR3 sequences, with about 15% as singletons. The sequenced material came from blood. These receptors were obtained from a man between 18 and 29 years old with Graves' hyperthyroidism. The CDR3 runs from the conserved cysteine through the conserved F or W. D genes are given only for firm matches. Not every row has a clone size; where given, it reads once, few, many or a size class.

many | . | TRBJ1-1 | TRBV12-3/TRBV12-4 | TGTGCCAGCAGTTTAGGGGCTACCTTTGAAGCTTTCTTT | CASSLGATFEAFF
many | TRBD1 | TRBJ1-1 | TRBV2 | TGTGCCAGCACGGACAGGCATAAGGGAGCTGAAGCTTTCTTT | CASTDRHKGAEAFF
few | . | TRBJ2-1 | TRBV6-1 | TGTGCCAGCAGCCAGGGGCCCAGCTCCTACAATGAGCAGTTCTTC | CASSQGPSSYNEQFF
many | . | TRBJ2-1 | TRBV7-6 | TGTGCCAGCAGCTCCCGACCCAATGAGCAGTTCTTC | CASSSRPNEQFF
many | . | TRBJ1-1 | TRBV12-3/TRBV12-4 | TGTGCCAGCAGTAATTCGGGACGGCTAGGGGCTGAAGCTTTCTTT | CASSNSGRLGAEAFF
. | . | TRBJ1-4 | TRBV28 | TGTGCCAGCAGTTCCCCGACGGATGAAAAACTGTTTTTT | CASSSPTDEKLFF
many | TRBD1 | TRBJ2-7 | TRBV28 | TGTGCCAGCAGCATGGCCGGGACAGGGGCTAACGAGCAGTACTTC | CASSMAGTGANEQYF
. | . | TRBJ2-7 | TRBV10-3 | TGTGCCATCAGTGACCGGGACACTCGAACCGAGCAGTACTTC | CAISDRDTRTEQYF
many | . | TRBJ1-6 | TRBV18 | TGTGCCAGCTCACCGGCGGCGGTGAATTCACCCCTCCACTTT | CASSPAAVNSPLHF
few | TRBD1 | TRBJ1-5 | TRBV30 | TGTGGGGTCGGACAGGCTGGAGGACAGCCCCAGCATTTT | CGVGQAGGQPQHF
many | . | TRBJ1-1 | TRBV6-6 | TGTGCCAGCAGTTACAGTCGGATTTCTGAAGCTTTCTTT | CASSYSRISEAFF
many | . | TRBJ2-3 | TRBV6-6 | TGTGCCAGCAGTTACTCGGGCGGGTCCCCAGATACGCAGTATTTT | CASSYSGGSPDTQYF
few | . | TRBJ1-1 | TRBV18 | TGTGCCAGCTCACCCAGGGGCGGTTCGAGGACTGAAGCTTTCTTT | CASSPRGGSRTEAFF
many | TRBD2 | TRBJ2-1 | TRBV28 | TGTGCCAGCAGTTCAAAGCGGGAGGTTCGGGAGCAGTTCTTC | CASSSKREVREQFF
many | TRBD2 | TRBJ2-1 | TRBV30 | TGTGCCTGGAGTGAAGCGGGAGGGAGGAATGAGCAGTTCTTC | CAWSEAGGRNEQFF
. | . | TRBJ2-5 | TRBV5-4 | TGTGCCAGCAGCTTCTACGCTGAGGAGACCCAGTACTTC | CASSFYAEETQYF
many | TRBD2 | TRBJ2-1 | TRBV6-1 | TGTGCCAGCAGTTCGAACGGACTAGCGCGGACCTACAATGAGCAGTTCTTC | CASSSNGLARTYNEQFF
once | TRBD1 | TRBJ1-6 | TRBV20-1 | TGCAGCCCACAGGGGGGGGAACGGGATAATTCACCCCTCCACTTT | CSPQGGERDNSPLHF
. | . | TRBJ1-2 | TRBV6-1 | TGTGCCAGCAGTAAAGCCGGGGGAAACTATGGCTACACCTTC | CASSKAGGNYGYTF
many | . | TRBJ2-7 | TRBV7-9 | TGTGCCAGCAGCTACGCGGGACAGCGCTACGAGCAGTACTTC | CASSYAGQRYEQYF
few | TRBD2 | TRBJ2-7 | TRBV13 | TGTGCCAGCAGCTTAAGACTAGCGGGAGGGTTGTACGAGCAGTACTTC | CASSLRLAGGLYEQYF
many | . | TRBJ1-1 | TRBV24-1 | TGTGCCACCAGTGATGACCAGGGGACTGAAGCTTTCTTT | CATSDDQGTEAFF
. | . | TRBJ1-1 | TRBV6-5 | TGTGCCAGCAGTTACGCCGGGGCAGGGGACACTGAAGCTTTCTTT | CASSYAGAGDTEAFF
. | TRBD2 | TRBJ2-3 | TRBV6-4 | TGTGCCAGCACCAACAATAGCGGGACTAGCACAGATACGCAGTATTTT | CASTNNSGTSTDTQYF
few | . | TRBJ2-3 | TRBV20-1 | TGCAGTGCTATTTATACAGCGACAGATACGCAGTATTTT | CSAIYTATDTQYF
few | . | TRBJ2-2 | TRBV29-1 | TGCAGCGTTGAGGACGCCGGGGAGCTGTTTTTT | CSVEDAGELFF
. | TRBD1 | TRBJ2-7 | TRBV27 | TGTGCCAGCAGTCGCACTGGGACAGGGGGCTACGAGCAGTCCTTC | CASSRTGTGGYEQSF
few | TRBD2 | TRBJ2-7 | TRBV6-2/TRBV6-3 | TGTGCCAGCAGTTACTCTCCGAGTGGGACTAGCGGGATCAGCCGGTACGAGCAGTACTTC | CASSYSPSGTSGISRYEQYF
few | TRBD2 | TRBJ2-2 | TRBV12-3/TRBV12-4 | TGTGCCAGCAGCAGACTAGCGGGAATCACCGGGGAGCTGTTTTTT | CASSRLAGITGELFF
many | . | TRBJ2-7 | TRBV28 | TGTGCCAGCAGTTTAGCGCAGGGTAGGGGCGAGCAGTACTTC | CASSLAQGRGEQYF
. | TRBD1 | TRBJ1-6 | TRBV20-1 | TGCAGTGCTAGACCGGGACAGTGGAATTCACCCCTCCACTTT | CSARPGQWNSPLHF
many | . | TRBJ2-5 | TRBV28 | TGTGCCAGCAGTCTCACTGACCGGGACACCTTCCAAGAGACCCAGTACTTC | CASSLTDRDTFQETQYF
. | . | TRBJ2-2 | TRBV6-2/TRBV6-3 | TGTGCCAGCAGCGACAGGAGGCAGGGCGGGGAGCTGTTTTTT | CASSDRRQGGELFF
many | . | TRBJ2-1 | TRBV18 | TGTGCCAGCTCACCACTAACCGGTTCAAACTACAATGAGCAGTTCTTC | CASSPLTGSNYNEQFF
many | . | TRBJ2-3 | TRBV6-2/TRBV6-3 | TGTGCCAGCAGTCGGAGTGGGGGGACTAGCACAGATACGCAGTATTTT | CASSRSGGTSTDTQYF
. | . | TRBJ2-5 | TRBV9 | TGTGCCAGCAGCGAAATAGGACAGTTTGAAGAGACCCAGTACTTC | CASSEIGQFEETQYF
once | TRBD2 | TRBJ2-5 | TRBV6-9 | TGTGCCAGCAGTTACCCGCCTAGCGGCCAAGAGACCCAGTACTTC | CASSYPPSGQETQYF
many | . | TRBJ2-5 | TRBV2 | TGTGCCAGCAGTGATGAGAGGGGCGCGGGGGAGACCCAGTACTTC | CASSDERGAGETQYF
many | TRBD2 | TRBJ2-7 | TRBV12-3/TRBV12-4 | TGTGCCAGCAGTTTAAGGGCGGGAGGGCCGCGGGAGCAGTACTTC | CASSLRAGGPREQYF
many | TRBD1 | TRBJ1-1 | TRBV2 | TGTGCCAGCAATCGACAGGGCAGTAACACTGAAGCTTTCTTT | CASNRQGSNTEAFF
. | . | TRBJ2-3 | TRBV5-1 | TGCGCCAGCAGCCCTTTGTCAGCGGGCACCACAGATACGCAGTATTTT | CASSPLSAGTTDTQYF
. | . | TRBJ2-1 | TRBV6-5 | TGTGCCAGCAGTTACGGGAGGCTCACGGGCAATGAGCAGTTCTTC | CASSYGRLTGNEQFF
many | . | TRBJ2-7 | TRBV7-9 | TGTGCCAGCAGCTCCCCGCAGAACTCCTACGAGCAGTACTTC | CASSSPQNSYEQYF
few | . | TRBJ2-1 | TRBV11-3 | TGTGCCAGCACTATGGGCAGGGACGGTGAGCAGTTCTTC | CASTMGRDGEQFF
many | TRBD2 | TRBJ2-1 | TRBV7-2 | TGTGCCAGCAGCTTAGCGAGGGGACTAGCGGGAGAATACAATGAGCAGTTCTTC | CASSLARGLAGEYNEQFF
. | . | TRBJ1-3 | TRBV9 | TGTGCCAGCAGCGTGGCGAACGCGGCCGGAAACACCATATATTTT | CASSVANAAGNTIYF
. | . | TRBJ1-2 | TRBV3-1 | TGTGCCAGCAGCAGCCAAGTTTACACGAGACAGGCCCTCTATGGCTACACCTTC | CASSSQVYTRQALYGYTF
many | TRBD2 | TRBJ2-7 | TRBV7-9 | TGTGCCAGCAGCTCAGAGCTAGCGGGAGTTACGGACTTC | CASSSELAGVTDF